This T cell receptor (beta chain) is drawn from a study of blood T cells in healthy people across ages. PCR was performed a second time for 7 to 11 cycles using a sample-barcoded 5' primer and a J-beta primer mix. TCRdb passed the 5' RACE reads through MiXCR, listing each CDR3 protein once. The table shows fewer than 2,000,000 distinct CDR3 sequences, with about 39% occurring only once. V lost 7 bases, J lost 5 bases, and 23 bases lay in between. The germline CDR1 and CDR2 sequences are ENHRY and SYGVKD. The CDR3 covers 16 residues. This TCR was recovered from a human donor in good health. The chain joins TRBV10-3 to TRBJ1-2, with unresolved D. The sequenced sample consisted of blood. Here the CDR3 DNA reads TGTGCCATCATGTCGGCAGCCCCCGGCGTTTGGTATGGCTACACCTTC. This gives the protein CAIMSAAPGVWYGYTF.